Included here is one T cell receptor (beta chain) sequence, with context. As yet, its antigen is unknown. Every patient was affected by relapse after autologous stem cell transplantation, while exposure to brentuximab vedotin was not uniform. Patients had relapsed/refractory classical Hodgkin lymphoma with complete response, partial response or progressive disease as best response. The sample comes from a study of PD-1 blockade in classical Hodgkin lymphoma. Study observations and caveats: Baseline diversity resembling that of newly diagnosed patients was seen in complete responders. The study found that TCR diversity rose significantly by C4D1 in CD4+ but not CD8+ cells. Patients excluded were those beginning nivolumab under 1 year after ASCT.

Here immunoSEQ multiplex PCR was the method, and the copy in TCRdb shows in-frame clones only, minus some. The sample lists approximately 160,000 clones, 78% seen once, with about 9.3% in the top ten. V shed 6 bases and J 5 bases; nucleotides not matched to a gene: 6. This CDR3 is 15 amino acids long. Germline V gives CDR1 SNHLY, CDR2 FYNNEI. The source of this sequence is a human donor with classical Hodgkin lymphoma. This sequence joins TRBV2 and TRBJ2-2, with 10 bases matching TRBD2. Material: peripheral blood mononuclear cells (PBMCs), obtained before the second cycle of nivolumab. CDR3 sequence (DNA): TGTGCCAGCAGGACAGCGGGGGGGCCGACCGGGGAGCTGTTTTTT. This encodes CASRTAGGPTGELFF.